A selection of T cell receptor beta chains follows, all from one sample in a study of T-cell reconstitution after alpha-beta-depleted transplantation in children. TCRdb re-derived calls from the PCR reads in MiXCR, one entry per CDR3 protein. The sample has approximately 7,100 distinct CDR3 sequences; roughly 16% are singletons. The source material was PBMCs, sampled before TCRalphabeta/CD19-depleted stem cell transplant. These receptor sequences come from a boy between 2 and 10 years old with acute lymphoblastic leukemia, due to receive a stem cell transplant. The CDR3 runs from the conserved cysteine through the conserved F or W. Fields, in order: D gene, V gene, clone size, CDR3 length, J gene, CDR3 DNA, CDR3 protein. D genes are given only for firm matches. Some rows mark clone size as missing; the rest say once, few, many or name a class of expanded clone.

NA	TRBV4-3	NA	15	TRBJ1-6	TGCGCCAGCAGCGCCACCCGGGGGGGGAATTCACCCCTCCACTTT	CASSATRGGNSPLHF
NA	TRBV7-9	medium-sized	14	TRBJ2-1	TGTGCCAGCAGCTCCGCTATGTACGAGAATGAGCAGTTCTTC	CASSSAMYENEQFF
NA	TRBV5-1	medium-sized	13	TRBJ2-7	TGCGCCAGCAGCTTGGACAGCCCCTACGAGCAGTACTTC	CASSLDSPYEQYF
NA	TRBV12-3/TRBV12-4	medium-sized	15	TRBJ2-1	TGTGCCAGCACCCCGAATCTGGGCTCCTACAATGAGCAGTTCTTC	CASTPNLGSYNEQFF
TRBD1	TRBV7-2	medium-sized	17	TRBJ2-5	TGTGCCAGCAGCTTAGCGCGGCGGGACAGGGGCCAAGAGACCCAGTACTTC	CASSLARRDRGQETQYF
NA	TRBV18	NA	12	TRBJ2-2	TGTGCCAGCTCACCACAGGTCGGGGAGCTGTTTTTT	CASSPQVGELFF
TRBD1	TRBV29-1	medium-sized	15	TRBJ2-1	TGCAGCGTTGTACGGGACAGTACGGCCTACAATGAGCAGTTCTTC	CSVVRDSTAYNEQFF
TRBD2	TRBV4-3	NA	15	TRBJ2-5	TGCGCCAGCAGCCCGTGGGGGGGGTTGAAAGAGACCCAGTACTTC	CASSPWGGLKETQYF
TRBD2	TRBV20-1	medium-sized	15	TRBJ2-7	TGCAGTGCCTTGGGACTAGCGGGGGGGAATCACGAGCAGTACTTC	CSALGLAGGNHEQYF
NA	TRBV7-2	medium-sized	13	TRBJ2-5	TGTGCCAGCAGCTACGGCACTTTTGAGACCCAGTACTTC	CASSYGTFETQYF
TRBD1	TRBV7-6	many	16	TRBJ1-2	TGTGCCAGCAGCACAGCACCCGGGACAGATGTCTATGGCTACACCTTC	CASSTAPGTDVYGYTF
NA	TRBV5-1	medium-sized	13	TRBJ2-7	TGCGCCAGCAGCCCGCCCACGACCTACGAGCAGTACTTC	CASSPPTTYEQYF
NA	TRBV7-3	many	18	TRBJ2-5	TGTGCCAGCAGCTTAACGACTCCCCCCCGGGGGTGGGAGGAGACCCAGTACTTC	CASSLTTPPRGWEETQYF
NA	TRBV6-4	NA	13	TRBJ1-1	TGTGCCAGCACCGCGGGCATGAACACTGAAGCTTTCTTT	CASTAGMNTEAFF